This T cell receptor beta chain originates from a study of blood T cell repertoires in COVID-19. Profiled with immunoSEQ multiplex PCR; TCRdb holds only in-frame clones, not every one. The sample lists around 130,000 clones, 86% occurring once. Donors were grouped by their self-reported clinical history. The V gene end was trimmed by 7 bases and the J gene end by 1 base; junction bases not matched to a gene: 3. Germline values: CDR1 ENHRY, CDR2 SYGVKD. The CDR3 is made up of 14 amino acids. The chain employs TRBV10-3 and TRBJ2-2; 7 bases map to TRBD2. This TCR was recovered from a woman aged 45 to 65 who had recovered from COVID-19. The sequenced material came from PBMCs or T cells enriched from blood (not recorded which). The CDR3 DNA reads as TGTGCCATCACTGGCGGGGGGAACACCGGGGAGCTGTTTTTT. Translated: CAITGGGNTGELFF.